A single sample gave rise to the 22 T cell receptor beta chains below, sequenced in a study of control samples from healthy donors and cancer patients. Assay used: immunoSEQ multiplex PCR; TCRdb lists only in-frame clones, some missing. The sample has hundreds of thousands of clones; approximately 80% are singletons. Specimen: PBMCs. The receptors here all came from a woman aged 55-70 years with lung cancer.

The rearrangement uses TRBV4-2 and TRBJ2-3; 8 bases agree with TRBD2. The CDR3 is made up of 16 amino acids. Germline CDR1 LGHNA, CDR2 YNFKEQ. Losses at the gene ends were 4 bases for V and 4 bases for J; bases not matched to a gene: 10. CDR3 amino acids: CASSLVGGGPPDTQYF. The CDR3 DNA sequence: TGTGCCAGCAGCCTGGTCGGCGGGGGGCCCCCAGATACGCAGTATTTT.

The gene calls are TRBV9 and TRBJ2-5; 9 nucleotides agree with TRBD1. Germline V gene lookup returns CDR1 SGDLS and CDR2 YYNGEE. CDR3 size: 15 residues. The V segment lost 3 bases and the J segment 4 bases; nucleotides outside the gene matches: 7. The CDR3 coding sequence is TGTGCCAGCAGCGCATATACAGGGGGCCCAGAGACCCAGTACTTC. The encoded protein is CASSAYTGGPETQYF.

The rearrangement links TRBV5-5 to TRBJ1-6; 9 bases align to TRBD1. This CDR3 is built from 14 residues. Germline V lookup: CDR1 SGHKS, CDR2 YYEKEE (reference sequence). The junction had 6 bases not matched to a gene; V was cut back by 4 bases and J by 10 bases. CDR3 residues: CASSTGQGPSPLHF. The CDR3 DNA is TGTGCCAGCAGCACCGGACAGGGGCCCTCACCCCTCCACTTT.

In nucleotides, the CDR3 is TGTGCCAGCAGCCATTCTAGGGCCCTTTACAATGAGCAGTTCTTC. Its translation is CASSHSRALYNEQFF. This sequence joins TRBV3-1 (or the pseudogene TRBV3-2) and TRBJ2-1; D gene ambiguous. Trimming left V 3 bases short and J 4 bases short, with 13 bases between. Germline V gene lookup returns CDR1 LGHDT and CDR2 YNNKEL (reference sequence). CDR3 length: 15 residues.

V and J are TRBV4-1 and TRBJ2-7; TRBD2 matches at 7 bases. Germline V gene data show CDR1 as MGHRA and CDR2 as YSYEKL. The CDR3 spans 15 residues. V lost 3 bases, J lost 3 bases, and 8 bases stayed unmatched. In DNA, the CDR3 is TGCGCCAGCAGCCAGGCCCCTAGCGGTATCTACGAGCAGTACTTC. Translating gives CASSQAPSGIYEQYF.

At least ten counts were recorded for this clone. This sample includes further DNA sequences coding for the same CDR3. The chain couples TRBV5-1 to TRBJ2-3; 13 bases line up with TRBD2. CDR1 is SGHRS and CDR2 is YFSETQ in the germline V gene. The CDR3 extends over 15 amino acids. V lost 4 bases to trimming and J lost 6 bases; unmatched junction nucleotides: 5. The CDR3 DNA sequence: TGCGCCAGCAGCAGAACTAGCGGGAGGGCCGATACGCAGTATTTT. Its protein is CASSRTSGRADTQYF.

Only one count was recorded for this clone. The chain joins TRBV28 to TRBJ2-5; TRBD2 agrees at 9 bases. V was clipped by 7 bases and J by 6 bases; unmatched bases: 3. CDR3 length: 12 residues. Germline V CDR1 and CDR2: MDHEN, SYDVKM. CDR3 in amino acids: CASIAGEKTQYF. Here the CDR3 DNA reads TGTGCCAGCATAGCGGGAGAGAAGACCCAGTACTTC.

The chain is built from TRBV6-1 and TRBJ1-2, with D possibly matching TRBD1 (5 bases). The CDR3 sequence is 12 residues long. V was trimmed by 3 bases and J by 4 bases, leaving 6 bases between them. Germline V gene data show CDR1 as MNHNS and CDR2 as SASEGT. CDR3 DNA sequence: TGTGCCAGCAGTGACAGGGTCTATGGCTACACCTTC. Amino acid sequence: CASSDRVYGYTF.

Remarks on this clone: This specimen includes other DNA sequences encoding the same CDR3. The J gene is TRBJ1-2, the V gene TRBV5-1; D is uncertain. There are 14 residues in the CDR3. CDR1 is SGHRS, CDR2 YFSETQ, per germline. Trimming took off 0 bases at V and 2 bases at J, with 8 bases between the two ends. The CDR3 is CASSLDGQNYGYTF. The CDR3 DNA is TGCGCCAGCAGCTTGGATGGCCAGAACTATGGCTACACCTTC.

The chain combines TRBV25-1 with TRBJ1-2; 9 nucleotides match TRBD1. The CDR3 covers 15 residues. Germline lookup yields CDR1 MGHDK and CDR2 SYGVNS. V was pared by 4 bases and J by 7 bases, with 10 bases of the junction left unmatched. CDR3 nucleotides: TGTGCCAGCAGTGCCGTAGACAGGGGGTTGGGTGGCTACACCTTC. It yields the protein CASSAVDRGLGGYTF.

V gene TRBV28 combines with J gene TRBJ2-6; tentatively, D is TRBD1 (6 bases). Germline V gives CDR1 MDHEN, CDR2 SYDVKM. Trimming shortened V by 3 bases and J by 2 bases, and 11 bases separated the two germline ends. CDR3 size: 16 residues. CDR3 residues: CASSFRGGTGANVLTF. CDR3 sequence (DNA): TGTGCCAGCAGTTTTCGAGGGGGTACTGGGGCCAACGTCCTGACTTTC.

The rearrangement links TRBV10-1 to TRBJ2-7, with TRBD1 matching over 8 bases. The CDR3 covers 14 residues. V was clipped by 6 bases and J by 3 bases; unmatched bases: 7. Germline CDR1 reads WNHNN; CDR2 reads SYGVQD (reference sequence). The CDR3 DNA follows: TGCGCCAGCAGCGTCGGGACAGGCCTCTACGAGCAGTACTTC. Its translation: CASSVGTGLYEQYF.

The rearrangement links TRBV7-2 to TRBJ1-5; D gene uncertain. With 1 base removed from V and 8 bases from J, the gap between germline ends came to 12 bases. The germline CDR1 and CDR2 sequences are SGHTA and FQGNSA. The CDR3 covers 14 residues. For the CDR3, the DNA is TGTGCCAGCAGCTTAGACAGCCGTGTAAAGCCCCAGCATTTT. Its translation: CASSLDSRVKPQHF.

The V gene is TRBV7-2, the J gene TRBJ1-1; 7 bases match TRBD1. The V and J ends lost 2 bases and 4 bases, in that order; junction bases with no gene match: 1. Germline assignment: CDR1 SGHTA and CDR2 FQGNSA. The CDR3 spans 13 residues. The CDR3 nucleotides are TGTGCCAGCAGCTTAAGACAGGGCACTGAAGCTTTCTTT. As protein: CASSLRQGTEAFF.

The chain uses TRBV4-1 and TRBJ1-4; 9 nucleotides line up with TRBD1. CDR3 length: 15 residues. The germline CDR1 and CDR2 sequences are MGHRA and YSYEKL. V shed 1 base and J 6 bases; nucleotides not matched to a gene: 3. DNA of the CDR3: TGCGCCAGCAGCCAAGGAAACAGGGGGCATGAAAAACTGTTTTTT. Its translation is CASSQGNRGHEKLFF.

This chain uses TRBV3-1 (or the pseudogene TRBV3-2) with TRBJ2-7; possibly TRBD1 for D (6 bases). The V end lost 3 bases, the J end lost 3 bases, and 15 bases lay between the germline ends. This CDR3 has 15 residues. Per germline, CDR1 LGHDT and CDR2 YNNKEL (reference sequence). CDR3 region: CASSHASRGSYEQYF. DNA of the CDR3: TGTGCCAGCAGCCATGCGTCGAGGGGGAGCTACGAGCAGTACTTC.

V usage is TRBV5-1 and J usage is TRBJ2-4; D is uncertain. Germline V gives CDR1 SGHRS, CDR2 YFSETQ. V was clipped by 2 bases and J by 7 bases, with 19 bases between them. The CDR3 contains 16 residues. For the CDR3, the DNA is TGCGCCAGCAGCTTCAGCCGCGGATCCGACCGGAACATTCAGTACTTC. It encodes CASSFSRGSDRNIQYF. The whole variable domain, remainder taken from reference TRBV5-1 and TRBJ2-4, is KAGVTQTPRYLIKTRGQQVTLSCSPISGHRSVSWYQQTPGQGLQFLFEYFSETQRNKGNFPGRFSGRQFSNSRSEMNVSTLELGDSALYLCASSFSRGSDRNIQYFGAGTRLSVL.

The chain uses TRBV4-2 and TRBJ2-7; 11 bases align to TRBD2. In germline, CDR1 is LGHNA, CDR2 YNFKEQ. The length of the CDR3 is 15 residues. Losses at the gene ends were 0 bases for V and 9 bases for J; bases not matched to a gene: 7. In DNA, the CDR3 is TGTGCCAGCAGCCAAGAGCGTAGCGGGGGGGCCAGGCAGTACTTC. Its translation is CASSQERSGGARQYF.

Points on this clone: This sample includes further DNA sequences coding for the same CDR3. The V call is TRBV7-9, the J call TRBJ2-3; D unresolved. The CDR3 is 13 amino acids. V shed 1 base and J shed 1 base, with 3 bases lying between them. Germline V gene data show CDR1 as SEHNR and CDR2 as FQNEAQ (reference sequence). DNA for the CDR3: TGTGCCAGCAGCTTAGGTGGCACAGATACGCAGTATTTT. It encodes CASSLGGTDTQYF.

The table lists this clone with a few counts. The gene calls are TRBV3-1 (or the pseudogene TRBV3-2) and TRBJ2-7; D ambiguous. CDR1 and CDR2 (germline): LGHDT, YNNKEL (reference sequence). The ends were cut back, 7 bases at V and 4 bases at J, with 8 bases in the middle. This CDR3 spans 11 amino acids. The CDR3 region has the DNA TGTGCCAGCACCCCCTTTTACGAGCAGTACTTC. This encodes CASTPFYEQYF.

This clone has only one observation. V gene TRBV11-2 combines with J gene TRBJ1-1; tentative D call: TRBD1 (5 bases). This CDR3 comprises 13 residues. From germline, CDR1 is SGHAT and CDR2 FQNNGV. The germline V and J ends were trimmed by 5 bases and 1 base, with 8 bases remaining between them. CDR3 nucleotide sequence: TGTGCCAGCAGCGTTACAGGGAACACTGAAGCTTTCTTT. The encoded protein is CASSVTGNTEAFF.

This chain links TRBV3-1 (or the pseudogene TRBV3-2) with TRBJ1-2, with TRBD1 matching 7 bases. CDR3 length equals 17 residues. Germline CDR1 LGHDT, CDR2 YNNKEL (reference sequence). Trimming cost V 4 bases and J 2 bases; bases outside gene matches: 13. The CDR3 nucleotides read TGTGCCAGCAGCCGATCCCCCGGGACAGCCCTCAACTATGGCTACACCTTC. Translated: CASSRSPGTALNYGYTF.